This TCR beta chain appears in the sequencing data of a study of blood T cell repertoires in COVID-19. Study as a whole: Sites across the United States, Italy and Spain contributed samples from acute and convalescent COVID-19. In each case, the material was cDNA or gDNA derived from T cells, B-cell-depleted T cells, or PBMCs.

Germline-derived CDR1 and CDR2 are SQVTM and ANQGSEA. This CDR3 comprises 10 residues. The table came from immunoSEQ multiplex PCR; TCRdb's copy has only in-frame clones and leaves some out. The sample shows 300,000 to 400,000 clones, about nine tenths of them seen only once. Seattle patients were enrolled while actively infected and followed longitudinally. The J gene is TRBJ1-1, the V gene TRBV29-1; D unclear. The receptor was derived from a woman aged 30 to 39 with COVID-19, enrolled during active disease. Material: peripheral blood. The CDR3 DNA sequence: TGCGGAGTTGGGCAGTTTGAAGCTTTCTTT. Amino acid sequence: CGVGQFEAFF.